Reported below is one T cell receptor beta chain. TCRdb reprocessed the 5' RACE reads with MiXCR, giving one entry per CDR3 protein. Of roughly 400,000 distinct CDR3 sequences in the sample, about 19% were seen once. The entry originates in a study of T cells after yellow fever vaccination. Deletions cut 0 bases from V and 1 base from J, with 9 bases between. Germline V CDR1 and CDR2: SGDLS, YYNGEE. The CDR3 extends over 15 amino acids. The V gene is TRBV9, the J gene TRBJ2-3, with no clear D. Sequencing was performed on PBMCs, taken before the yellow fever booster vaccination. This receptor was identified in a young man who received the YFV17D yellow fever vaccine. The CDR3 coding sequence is TGTGCCAGCAGCGTAGCCCCGACTCGCACAGATACGCAGTATTTT. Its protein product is CASSVAPTRTDTQYF.